This TCR beta chain appears in the sequencing data of a study of T cells in localized non-small cell lung cancer. Study results and limitations: There was higher T cell clonality in uninvolved adjacent lung than in tumor, and it was highest there.

TCRdb's table, derived via immunoSEQ multiplex PCR, lists solely in-frame clones and lacks some. The sample contains more than 25,000 clones, roughly 80% of which appear only once. This clone was found a few times. Its specificity is unknown. CDR1 and CDR2 (germline): SGHTA, FQGTGA. The CDR3 runs to 17 residues. V lost 5 bases, J lost 2 bases, and 21 bases lay in between. This chain connects TRBV7-3 to TRBJ1-2; maybe TRBD1 (6 bases). This clonotype was sampled from a woman aged 40 to 75 with stage I lung adenocarcinoma. The sample consisted of peripheral blood, taken before any cancer treatment. The CDR3 DNA is TGTGCCAGCAGCCCGAACGCGGTTGGGGGCGCAAACTATGGCTACACCTTC. It yields the protein CASSPNAVGGANYGYTF.